Included here is one TCR beta chain sequence, with context. Its antigen is undetermined. Trimming shortened V by 1 base and J by 4 bases, and 14 bases separated the two germline ends. CDR1 LNHDA and CDR2 SQIVND come from the germline V gene (reference sequence). CDR3 size: 16 residues. Assay: immunoSEQ multiplex PCR; the TCRdb copy retains only in-frame clones and omits some. The data contain 100,000 or so clones, 91% of them singletons. The data originate from a study of siplizumab effects on memory and regulatory T cells. The study, taken as a whole, reports: Proliferating siplizumab-culture Treg suppressive function went unconfirmed. Tracing alloreactive clones into unstimulated subsets worked for only a minor fraction of them.

The chain links TRBV19 to TRBJ2-4; TRBD2 is a possible D gene (5 bases). Sample: CD4+ T cells sorted from blood. This TCR was recovered from a human donor in good health. Some clones in this sample may be carry-over from other donors' samples. The CDR3 DNA sequence: TGTGCCAGTAGTATAGGGCCAGGTCGAGGGAAAAACATTCAGTACTTC. This encodes CASSIGPGRGKNIQYF.